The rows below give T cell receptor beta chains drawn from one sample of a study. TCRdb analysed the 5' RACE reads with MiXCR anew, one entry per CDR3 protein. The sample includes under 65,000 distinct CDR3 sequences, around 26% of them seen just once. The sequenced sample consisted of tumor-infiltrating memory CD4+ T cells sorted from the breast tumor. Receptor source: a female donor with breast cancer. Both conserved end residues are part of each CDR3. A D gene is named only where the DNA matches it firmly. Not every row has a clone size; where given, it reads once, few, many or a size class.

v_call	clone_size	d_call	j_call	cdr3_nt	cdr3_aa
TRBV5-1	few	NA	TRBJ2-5	TGCGCCAGCAGCTTGAGGTCCGGGAGCGAGACCCAGTACTTC	CASSLRSGSETQYF
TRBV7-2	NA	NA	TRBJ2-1	TGTGCCAGCAGCTTCCGGACAGAGGCTTACAATGAGCAGTTCTTC	CASSFRTEAYNEQFF
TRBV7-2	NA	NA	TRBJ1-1	TGTGCCAGCAGCTTAATGACAGGGAACACTGAAGCTTTCTTT	CASSLMTGNTEAFF
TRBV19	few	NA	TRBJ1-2	TGTGCCAGTAGTATGGGATATGGCTACACCTTC	CASSMGYGYTF
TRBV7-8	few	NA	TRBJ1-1	TGTGCCAGCAGCTTAGCGACAGGGAACACTGAAGCTTTCTTT	CASSLATGNTEAFF
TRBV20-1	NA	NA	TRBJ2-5	TGCAGTGCAAGAGGGGGGTCCCGAGAGACCCAGTACTTC	CSARGGSRETQYF
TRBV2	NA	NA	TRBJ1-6	TGTGCCAGCAGTGAGGACTATAATTCACCCCTCCACTTT	CASSEDYNSPLHF
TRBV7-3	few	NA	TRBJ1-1	TGTGCCAGCAGCGAGGGGGTTGGCACTGAAGCTTTCTTT	CASSEGVGTEAFF
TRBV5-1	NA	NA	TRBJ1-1	TGCGCCAGCAGCCCGGGGGGGATGAACACTGAAGCTTTCTTT	CASSPGGMNTEAFF
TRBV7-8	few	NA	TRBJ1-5	TGTGCCAGCAGCTTAGAGTCCGGACAGATCAATCAGCCCCAGCATTTT	CASSLESGQINQPQHF
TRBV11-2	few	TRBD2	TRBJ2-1	TGTGCCAGCAGGCTCCTCAGCGGGAGCCCACAGAATGAGCAGTTCTTC	CASRLLSGSPQNEQFF
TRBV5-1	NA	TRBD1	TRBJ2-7	TGCGCCGGCAGCTTGTTTGGGCAGGGGGCGACCGAGCAGTACTTC	CAGSLFGQGATEQYF
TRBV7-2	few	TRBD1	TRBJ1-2	TGTGCCAGCAGCTTGACCGGGACAGGGAGATGGAACTATGGCTACACCTTC	CASSLTGTGRWNYGYTF
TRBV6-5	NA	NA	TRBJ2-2	TGTGCCAGCAGTTACTCGGGTAGCCGCAACACCGGGGAGCTGTTTTTT	CASSYSGSRNTGELFF
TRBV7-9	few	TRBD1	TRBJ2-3	TGTGCCAGCAGCTTAGGGGACAGGGGTACCCCCACAGATACGCAGTATTTT	CASSLGDRGTPTDTQYF
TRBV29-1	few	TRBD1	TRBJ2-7	TGCAGCGTTGAAGATCTCGACAGGGGGACGGACGAGCAGTACTTC	CSVEDLDRGTDEQYF
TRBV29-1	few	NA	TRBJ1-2	TGCAGCGCTCTGGGGTCTGTGGGTGGCTACACCTTC	CSALGSVGGYTF
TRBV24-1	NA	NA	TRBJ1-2	TGTGCCACCAGTGATCAGCGTTATGGCTACACCTTC	CATSDQRYGYTF
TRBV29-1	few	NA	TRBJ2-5	TGCAGCGTTGAGGGTGTTGAGACCCAGTACTTC	CSVEGVETQYF
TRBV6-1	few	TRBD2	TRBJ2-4	TGTGCCAGCAGTGTTTCAGGGGGACTAGCGGGCGAGGCCCCAAACATTCAGTACTTC	CASSVSGGLAGEAPNIQYF
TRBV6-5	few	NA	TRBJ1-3	TGTGCCAGCAGCCCAAACGCAGGGGTCGGAAACACCATATATTTT	CASSPNAGVGNTIYF
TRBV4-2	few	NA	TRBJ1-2	TGTGCCAGCAGCGTACCTTCAGGCGGCAACTATGGCTACACCTTC	CASSVPSGGNYGYTF
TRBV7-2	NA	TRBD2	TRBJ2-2	TGTGCCAGCAGCCCACCGGGGGGGGGCTGGGGCACCGGGGAGCTGTTTTTT	CASSPPGGGWGTGELFF
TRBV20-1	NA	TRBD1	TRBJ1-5	TGCAGTGCAGATACTCGACAGGGTAAGAATCAGCCCCAGCATTTT	CSADTRQGKNQPQHF
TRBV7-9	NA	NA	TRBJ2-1	TGTGCCAGCAGCTTAGTGGGGGGTTTCTCGGATGAGCAGTTCTTC	CASSLVGGFSDEQFF
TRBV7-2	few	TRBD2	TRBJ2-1	TGTGCCAGCAGCCCGGGACTAGCGTTTAGCAATGAGCAGTTCTTC	CASSPGLAFSNEQFF
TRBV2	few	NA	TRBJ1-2	TGTGCCAGCAGTGAAACCCCGATGGGAGGCTACACCTTC	CASSETPMGGYTF
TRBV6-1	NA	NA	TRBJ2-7	TGTGCCAGCAAACAGGACGTTTCCTACGAGCAGTACTTC	CASKQDVSYEQYF
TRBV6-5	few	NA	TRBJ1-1	TGTGCCAGCAGTAACCCTCACGGGGGGAACACTGAAGCTTTCTTT	CASSNPHGGNTEAFF
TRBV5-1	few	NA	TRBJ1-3	TGCGCCAGCAGGTCAGGGGCCGGAAACACCATATATTTT	CASRSGAGNTIYF
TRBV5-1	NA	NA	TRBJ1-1	TGCGCCAGCAGCCAATCCGGGACACACACTGAAGCTTTCTTT	CASSQSGTHTEAFF
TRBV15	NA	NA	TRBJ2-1	TGTGCCACCAGCAGTCTAGCGAGCTCCTACAATGAGCAGTTCTTC	CATSSLASSYNEQFF
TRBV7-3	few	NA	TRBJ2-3	TGTGCCAGCAGCTTAGCGCCGAGCACAGATACGCAGTATTTT	CASSLAPSTDTQYF
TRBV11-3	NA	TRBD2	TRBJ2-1	TGTGCCAGCAGGAGCGGGGGGTCTCTCAATGAGCAGTTCTTC	CASRSGGSLNEQFF
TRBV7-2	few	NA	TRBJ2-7	TGTGCCAGCAGCTTAGGAGTCCCCGGGACGGGCACCTACGAGCAGTACTTC	CASSLGVPGTGTYEQYF
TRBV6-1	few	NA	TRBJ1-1	TGTGCCAGCAGAGAGGTAGGGGACGGCACTGAAGCTTTCTTT	CASREVGDGTEAFF
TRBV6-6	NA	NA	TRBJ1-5	TGTGCCAGCAGTAACCAGTGGATGGGGAGCAATCAGCCCCAGCATTTT	CASSNQWMGSNQPQHF
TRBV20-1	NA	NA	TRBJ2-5	TGCAGTGCTAGAGACGGGGTAAAGGAGACCCAGTACTTC	CSARDGVKETQYF
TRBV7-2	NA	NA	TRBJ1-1	TGTGCCAGCAGCTTAGAGGCAGGGCAACAAGGTGAAGCTTTCTTT	CASSLEAGQQGEAFF
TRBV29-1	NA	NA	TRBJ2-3	TGCGGCGTTGAAGATGTATTGGATAGCACAGATACGCAGTATTTT	CGVEDVLDSTDTQYF
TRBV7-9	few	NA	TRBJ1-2	TGTGCCAGCAGGGACACTTCCTATGGCTACACCTTC	CASRDTSYGYTF
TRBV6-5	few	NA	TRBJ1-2	TGTGCCAGCAGTTCCTTTGATGGCTACACCTTC	CASSSFDGYTF
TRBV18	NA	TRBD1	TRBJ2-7	TGTGCCAGCGCCGGACAGGTCTCTTCCTACGAGCAGTACTTC	CASAGQVSSYEQYF
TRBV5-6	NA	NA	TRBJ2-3	TGTGCCGGCAGCCTAAACCCAGATACGCAGTATTTT	CAGSLNPDTQYF
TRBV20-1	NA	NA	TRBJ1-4	TGCAGTGCCCTCCCAAGGGCGGATGAAAAACTGTTTTTT	CSALPRADEKLFF
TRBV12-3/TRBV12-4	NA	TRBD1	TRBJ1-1	TGTGCCAGCAGTTTGGCAGGGGGAATCACTGAAGCTTTCTTT	CASSLAGGITEAFF
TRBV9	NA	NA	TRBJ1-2	TGTGCCAGCAGCCTAGAACATGGTGGCTACACCTTC	CASSLEHGGYTF
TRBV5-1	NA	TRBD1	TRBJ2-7	TGCGCCAGCAGCCCCGGACAGGGGGCCGACGAGCAGTACTTC	CASSPGQGADEQYF
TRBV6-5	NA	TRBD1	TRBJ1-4	TGTGCCAGCAGTAAGGGGGCCTATAGTGAAAAACCGTTTTTT	CASSKGAYSEKPFF
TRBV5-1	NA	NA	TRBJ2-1	TGCGCCAGCAATACACCGAGCTCCTACAATGAGCAGTTCTTC	CASNTPSSYNEQFF
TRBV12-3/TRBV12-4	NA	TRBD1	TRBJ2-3	TGTGCCAGCAGACCCGCGGACAGGGTAGAAGATACGCAGTATTTT	CASRPADRVEDTQYF
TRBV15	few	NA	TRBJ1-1	TGTGCCACCAGCAGGTCGCAGAGCACTGAAGCTTTCTTT	CATSRSQSTEAFF
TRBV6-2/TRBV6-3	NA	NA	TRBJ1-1	TGTGCCAGCCTAAGGGGGGATGTTACTGAAGCTTTCTTT	CASLRGDVTEAFF